The 24 T cell receptor beta chains below all came from one sample that was sequenced in a study of human CD8 memory T cell subsets. Researchers made TCR beta libraries via UMI-labeled 5' RACE. TCRdb re-called the 5' RACE reads and shows each CDR3 protein once, DNA omitted. The repertoire table contains 7,500 to 9,000 distinct CDR3 sequences. TPEX cells were early memory CD8+ T cells (CCR7+ PD-1+ TIGIT+) that had exhausted-like traits. Sequencing used CD8+ T cells from PBMCs. The receptors originated from a human donor in good health.

This rearrangement joins TRBV29-1 to TRBJ2-7; TCRdb's D call of TRBD1 is untestable without DNA. CDR1 and CDR2 from the germline V gene are SQVTM and ANQGSEA. The length of the CDR3 is 15 residues. Here the CDR3 reads CSVDGSWGTQDEQYF.

The chain is built from TRBV5-1 and TRBJ2-7; the TCRdb call, TRBD1, lacks DNA for checking. CDR1 is SGHRS, CDR2 YFSETQ, per germline. The CDR3 is made up of 13 amino acids. The CDR3 loop is CASSLYGGYEQYF. Looking up the rest from reference TRBV5-1 and TRBJ2-7 gives the full variable domain: KAGVTQTPRYLIKTRGQQVTLSCSPISGHRSVSWYQQTPGQGLQFLFEYFSETQRNKGNFPGRFSGRQFSNSRSEMNVSTLELGDSALYLCASSLYGGYEQYFGPGTRLTVT.

The chain recombines TRBV3-1 with TRBJ2-7; TCRdb's assignment of TRBD1 cannot be checked, as there is no DNA. CDR3 length: 15 residues. CDR1 and CDR2 from the germline V gene are LGHDT and YNNKEL (reference sequence). The CDR3 spells CASSQAGAFSYEQYF.

The chain employs TRBV27 and TRBJ1-6. The length of the CDR3 is 13 residues. The germline V gene encodes CDR1 MNHEY and CDR2 SMNVEV (reference sequence). CDR3 sequence reads: CASSSNSGSPLHF.

The gene calls are TRBV4-1 and TRBJ2-3. The germline V gene encodes CDR1 MGHRA and CDR2 YSYEKL. The CDR3 totals 14 residues. The CDR3: CASSQDRGPDTQYF.

This chain links TRBV7-8 with TRBJ2-1; TCRdb returns TRBD1, unconfirmable since there is no DNA. The germline gives CDR1 SGHVS, CDR2 FQNEAQ. This CDR3 is built from 13 residues. This CDR3 is CASSWGAYNEQFF.

Judged by frequency, this clonotype is medium-sized. The CDR3 protein is CASSLGETRYEQYF. V is TRBV7-6 and J is TRBJ2-7. The CDR3 runs 14 residues. Germline values: CDR1 SGHVS, CDR2 FNYEAQ.

The V call is TRBV12-3 or TRBV12-4, the J call TRBJ2-1; the TRBD2 assignment by TCRdb is unverifiable without DNA. The CDR3 is made up of 15 amino acids. The CDR3 sequence: CAVRLAGEPYNEQFF.

V usage is TRBV25-1 and J usage is TRBJ1-2. From germline, CDR1 is MGHDK and CDR2 SYGVNS. There are 13 residues in the CDR3. The chain's CDR3 is CASSETLIYGYTF.

The chain combines TRBV4-3 with TRBJ1-4. The CDR3 loop spans 18 amino acids. Germline assignment: CDR1 LGHNA and CDR2 YSLEER. CDR3 region: CASSQDGPRLATNEKLFF.

The J gene is TRBJ2-3, the V gene TRBV11-2; TCRdb reports TRBD1, a call that lacks DNA to check it against. The CDR3 contains 17 residues. CDR1 and CDR2 (germline): SGHAT, FQNNGV. CDR3 loop: CASSFLTGTGLTDTQYF.

This sequence joins TRBV28 and TRBJ2-3; TCRdb's assignment of TRBD2 cannot be checked, as there is no DNA. CDR3 length equals 16 residues. Germline loops: CDR1 MDHEN, CDR2 SYDVKM. CDR3 sequence reads: CASSLDSGGDTDTQYF.

CDR3 region: CASRAAGTAYSNQPQHF. The V and J genes are TRBV7-8 and TRBJ1-5; TCRdb's assignment of TRBD1 cannot be checked, as there is no DNA. Germline V gene data show CDR1 as SGHVS and CDR2 as FQNEAQ. The CDR3 length is 17 residues.

V gene TRBV10-3 combines with J gene TRBJ2-3; there is no DNA to check the TCRdb D call of TRBD2. The CDR3 is 16 amino acids. The germline V gene has CDR1 ENHRY and CDR2 SYGVKD. This CDR3 reads CAISEASGGAADTQYF.

V usage is TRBV4-1 and J usage is TRBJ2-7; the TRBD2 assignment by TCRdb is unverifiable without DNA. This CDR3 comprises 15 residues. In germline, CDR1 is MGHRA, CDR2 YSYEKL. This chain's CDR3 is CASSQVMGLVYEQYF.

The chain recombines TRBV7-3 with TRBJ2-5; the TCRdb call, TRBD2, lacks DNA for checking. The CDR3 runs 15 residues. The germline CDR1 and CDR2 sequences are SGHTA and FQGTGA. CDR3 sequence reads: CASSPGALAEETQYF.

V usage is TRBV6-2 or TRBV6-3 and J usage is TRBJ2-3; the D call from TCRdb, TRBD1, cannot be confirmed without DNA. Germline V gene sequence: CDR1 MNHEY, CDR2 SVGEGT. The CDR3 spans 12 residues. The CDR3: CASSDSADTQYF.

This sequence joins TRBV6-1 and TRBJ2-1. The CDR3 has 14 amino acids. Germline assignment: CDR1 MNHNS and CDR2 SASEGT. CDR3 sequence: CASSEGLWYNEQFF.

V usage is TRBV7-6 and J usage is TRBJ2-2. The germline CDR1 and CDR2 sequences are SGHVS and FNYEAQ. The CDR3 covers 11 residues. The CDR3 region is CASTTAGELFF.

J is TRBJ2-7 and V is TRBV7-9; TCRdb reports TRBD1, a call that lacks DNA to check it against. In germline, CDR1 is SEHNR, CDR2 FQNEAQ (reference sequence). The CDR3 is 15 residues long. The chain's CDR3 is CASSTEDSYSYEQYF.

This chain connects TRBV6-2 or TRBV6-3 to TRBJ2-1; TCRdb's D call, TRBD1, is unchecked because there is no DNA. The germline V gene has CDR1 MNHEY and CDR2 SVGEGT. The CDR3 consists of 13 residues. CDR3 loop: CASSGAPYNEQFF.

By frequency, this clonotype is medium-sized (0.01 to 0.1%). The V gene is TRBV7-2, the J gene TRBJ2-7. The germline gives CDR1 SGHTA, CDR2 FQGNSA. There are 11 residues in the CDR3. CDR3 protein: CASSFSYEQYF.

The V and J genes are TRBV20-1 and TRBJ2-3; TCRdb selects TRBD1, and the lack of DNA leaves this call unchecked. Germline assignment: CDR1 DFQATT and CDR2 SNEGSKA (reference sequence). This CDR3 is 14 amino acids long. CDR3 loop: CSAKSGTGSDTQYF.

This sequence joins TRBV7-9 and TRBJ2-5. The germline CDR1 and CDR2 sequences are SEHNR and FQNEAQ (reference sequence). This CDR3 region has 14 residues. CDR3 protein: CASSLAQAEETQYF.